Listed here are 19 T cell receptor beta chains from one sample, sequenced in a study of T cell responses to AZD1222 COVID-19 vaccine. TCRdb's table, derived via immunoSEQ multiplex PCR, lists solely in-frame clones and lacks some. Seen here are approximately 120,000 clones, about 89% observed once, and the top ten hold 6.5% to 9.5%. The sequenced sample was peripheral blood, obtained on day 0 of AZD1222 vaccination. The receptors were sampled from an adult in good health.

This chain connects TRBV12-3 or TRBV12-4 to TRBJ2-7, with a tentative D call TRBD2 (6 bases). The CDR3 has 13 amino acids. Trimming pared 2 bases from V and 6 bases from J, leaving 11 bases between. DNA of the CDR3: TGTGCCAGCAGTTTACGTGGAGGGGCCGAGCAGTACTTC. Translation gives CASSLRGGAEQYF.

This chain connects TRBV30 to TRBJ2-3; 7 nucleotides agree with TRBD2. The CDR3 runs to 14 residues. Germline V gene sequence: CDR1 GTSNPN, CDR2 SVGIG (reference sequence). V lost 0 bases, J lost 7 bases, and 7 bases stayed unmatched. CDR3 amino acids: CAWSVSAGVYTQYF. The CDR3 bases are TGTGCCTGGAGTGTGTCGGCGGGGGTATATACGCAGTATTTT. Full variable domain (outside the CDR3, taken from reference TRBV30 and TRBJ2-3): SQTIHQWPATLVQPVGSPLSLECTVEGTSNPNLYWYRQAAGRGLQLLFYSVGIGQISSEVPQNLSASRPQDRQFILSSKKLLLSDSGFYLCAWSVSAGVYTQYFGPGTRLTVL.

The chain joins TRBV11-3 to TRBJ2-7, with TRBD2 matching 8 bases. The V gene end was trimmed by 5 bases and the J gene end by 2 bases; junction bases not matched to a gene: 8. This CDR3 spans 15 amino acids. CDR1 is SGHNT and CDR2 is YENEEA in the germline V gene. CDR3 sequence (DNA): TGTGCCAGCAGCCCCGGACTAGCCAAGACCTACGAGCAGTACTTC. It encodes CASSPGLAKTYEQYF. Combining the CDR3 with reference TRBV11-3 and TRBJ2-7 gives the whole variable domain EAGVVQSPRYKIIEKKQPVAFWCNPISGHNTLYWYLQNLGQGPELLIRYENEEAVDDSQLPKDRFSAERLKGVDSTLKIQPAELGDSAVYLCASSPGLAKTYEQYFGPGTRLTVT.

This chain uses TRBV19 with TRBJ2-6; no definite D call. Trimming pared 7 bases from V and 0 bases from J, leaving 13 bases between. The germline gives CDR1 LNHDA, CDR2 SQIVND (reference sequence). This CDR3 is built from 16 residues. This CDR3 reads CASKGIIFSGANVLTF. CDR3 sequence (DNA): TGTGCCAGTAAAGGCATAATTTTCTCTGGGGCCAACGTCCTGACTTTC.

The chain links TRBV2 to TRBJ1-6; 7 bases line up with TRBD1. There are 14 residues in the CDR3. Germline CDR1 is SNHLY and CDR2 is FYNNEI. Unmatched junction bases numbered 4, after V lost 4 bases and J lost 7 bases. The CDR3 DNA reads TGTGCCAGCAGTGGGAGACAGGGCAATTCACCCCTCCACTTT. Its protein is CASSGRQGNSPLHF.

This sequence joins TRBV6-2 or TRBV6-3 and TRBJ2-3; 7 bases are a match to TRBD1. The CDR3 is 15 residues long. Per the germline V gene, CDR1 is MNHEY and CDR2 is SVGEGT. The V gene end was trimmed by 4 bases and the J gene end by 0 bases; junction bases not matched to a gene: 4. The CDR3 coding sequence is TGTGCCAGCAGTTCCCACAGGGGAAGCACAGATACGCAGTATTTT. This gives the protein CASSSHRGSTDTQYF.

J is TRBJ2-2 and V is TRBV6-2 or TRBV6-3; tentative D call: TRBD2 (5 bases). Trimming shortened V by 1 base and J by 4 bases, and 10 bases separated the two germline ends. Germline V CDR1 and CDR2: MNHEY, SVGEGT. The CDR3 has 15 amino acids. CDR3: CASSYLGGLTGELFF. DNA of the CDR3: TGTGCCAGCAGTTACTTAGGCGGACTCACCGGGGAGCTGTTTTTT.

The chain recombines TRBV6-5 with TRBJ2-7; D tentatively reads TRBD1 or TRBD2 (5 bases each). V lost 6 bases and J 2 bases, leaving 14 bases between the germline ends. Germline V gene data show CDR1 as MNHEY and CDR2 as SVGAGI. The CDR3 runs 14 residues. The CDR3 DNA reads as TGTGCCAGCAGGAGGGGTGGACCGCCCTACGAGCAGTACTTC. It specifies CASRRGGPPYEQYF.

This clone was seen just once. The V and J genes are TRBV19 and TRBJ1-5; 7 nucleotides align to TRBD1. V lost 7 bases to trimming and J lost 6 bases; unmatched junction nucleotides: 18. Germline lookup yields CDR1 LNHDA and CDR2 SQIVND (reference sequence). The CDR3 has 17 amino acids. The CDR3 DNA reads as TGTGCCAGTACCCCAGCCCCCAGACAGGGTCGGGTTCAGCCCCAGCATTTT. Translated: CASTPAPRQGRVQPQHF.

V gene TRBV2 combines with J gene TRBJ2-7; a possible D gene is TRBD1 (6 bases). V was shortened by 5 bases and J by 4 bases, with 9 bases between the two germline ends. The germline gives CDR1 SNHLY, CDR2 FYNNEI. The CDR3 has 12 amino acids. The CDR3 nucleotides read TGTGCCAGCAGTAATCAGGGGTACGAGCAGTACTTC. This codes for CASSNQGYEQYF. Drawing the rest from reference TRBV2 and TRBJ2-7, the complete variable domain is EPEVTQTPSHQVTQMGQEVILRCVPISNHLYFYWYRQILGQKVEFLVSFYNNEISEKSEIFDDQFSVERPDGSNFTLKIRSTKLEDSAMYFCASSNQGYEQYFGPGTRLTVT.

The chain has TRBV10-3 and TRBJ1-3; D gene ambiguous. Germline V gene sequence: CDR1 ENHRY, CDR2 SYGVKD. The CDR3 is 13 residues long. V lost 6 bases, J lost 0 bases, and 6 bases lay in between. Here the CDR3 reads CAIRQSSGNTIYF. In nucleotides, the CDR3 is TGTGCCATCAGACAGAGCTCTGGAAACACCATATATTTT.

CDR3: CASSEERQGADTQYF. The CDR3 nucleotides are TGTGCCAGCAGTGAAGAAAGGCAGGGGGCAGATACGCAGTATTTT. This rearrangement joins TRBV2 to TRBJ2-3; TRBD1 aligns across 7 bases. Germline loops: CDR1 SNHLY, CDR2 FYNNEI. The CDR3 contains 15 residues. Trimming at V came to 1 base and at J to 4 bases, leaving 5 bases not matched to a gene. Combining the CDR3 with reference TRBV2 and TRBJ2-3 gives the whole variable domain EPEVTQTPSHQVTQMGQEVILRCVPISNHLYFYWYRQILGQKVEFLVSFYNNEISEKSEIFDDQFSVERPDGSNFTLKIRSTKLEDSAMYFCASSEERQGADTQYFGPGTRLTVL.

The V gene is TRBV6-6, the J gene TRBJ2-7, with 9 bases matching TRBD2. The CDR3 extends over 14 amino acids. With V trimmed by 4 bases and J by 4 bases, 5 bases remained unmatched. CDR1 is MNHNY, CDR2 SVGAGI, per germline (reference sequence). The CDR3 sequence is CASSSGLASYEQYF. The DNA of the CDR3 is TGTGCCAGCAGTTCGGGACTAGCCTCTTACGAGCAGTACTTC.

The J gene is TRBJ2-1, the V gene TRBV6-2 or TRBV6-3; D is ambiguous. This CDR3 comprises 15 residues. The V gene lost 2 bases and the J gene lost 0 bases, with 8 bases spanning the gap. Per germline, CDR1 MNHEY and CDR2 SVGEGT. CDR3 in amino acids: CASSYGFSSYNEQFF. The CDR3 DNA reads TGTGCCAGCAGTTACGGGTTTAGCTCCTACAATGAGCAGTTCTTC.

The chain employs TRBV4-1 and TRBJ1-1; D unresolved. This CDR3 is 17 amino acids long. V lost 1 base, J lost 0 bases, and 15 bases lay in between. Germline CDR1 and CDR2: MGHRA and YSYEKL. CDR3 residues: CASSQGPWSGMNTEAFF. CDR3 coding DNA: TGCGCCAGCAGCCAAGGTCCTTGGTCGGGAATGAACACTGAAGCTTTCTTT.

The chain couples TRBV7-2 to TRBJ2-3; tentatively, D is TRBD2 (6 bases). V shed 1 base and J shed 7 bases, with 6 bases lying between them. The CDR3 loop spans 12 amino acids. In germline, CDR1 is SGHTA, CDR2 FQGNSA. This CDR3 is CASSLGGNTQYF. Written as DNA, the CDR3 is TGTGCCAGCAGCTTAGGCGGGAATACGCAGTATTTT.

V gene TRBV27 combines with J gene TRBJ1-2, with 8 bases matching TRBD1. With 4 bases clipped from V and 5 bases from J, the junction kept 3 bases outside the gene matches. The CDR3 loop spans 13 amino acids. Germline V gene data show CDR1 as MNHEY and CDR2 as SMNVEV (reference sequence). This chain's CDR3 is CASSSQGAYGYTF. DNA for the CDR3: TGTGCCAGCAGTTCGCAGGGGGCGTATGGCTACACCTTC.

This chain links TRBV7-8 with TRBJ2-3; D unresolved. Looked up from germline, CDR1 is SGHVS and CDR2 is FQNEAQ. The CDR3 is 15 residues long. Deletions cut 0 bases from V and 0 bases from J, with 7 bases between. CDR3 loop: CASSLALGSTDTQYF. The DNA for the CDR3 is TGTGCCAGCAGCTTAGCCCTAGGTAGCACAGATACGCAGTATTTT.

The rearrangement joins TRBV6-2 or TRBV6-3 to TRBJ2-7; 14 nucleotides match TRBD2. Germline V gene lookup returns CDR1 MNHEY and CDR2 SVGEGT. The CDR3 covers 15 residues. V shed 4 bases, J shed 3 bases, and the junction held 2 bases outside the gene matches. CDR3 sequence: CASSSGLAGGYEQYF. The CDR3 region has the DNA TGTGCCAGCAGTTCCGGACTAGCGGGAGGCTACGAGCAGTACTTC.